These T cell receptor beta chains were read from a single sample in a study of cytomegalovirus exposure and HLA in healthy donors. Assay used: immunoSEQ multiplex PCR; TCRdb lists only in-frame clones, some missing. Counted here are about 160,000 clones, roughly 85% occurring once; the ten biggest clones make up roughly 2%. The material sequenced was PBMCs. The receptors were sampled from a man aged 35-49 years in good health and CMV-seronegative. CDR3s include the opening cysteine and the closing phenylalanine or tryptophan. The D gene is left open where the match is weak. Clone size is shown for a subset of rows, as once, few, many or a class of expanded clone.

d_call: TRBD1
clone_size: -
v_call: TRBV28
j_call: TRBJ2-4
cdr3_nt: TGTGCCGGCTTGACAGGGAGACTAGCCAAAAACATTCAGTACTTC
cdr3_aa: CAGLTGRLAKNIQYF

d_call: TRBD1
clone_size: few
v_call: TRBV27
j_call: TRBJ2-5
cdr3_nt: TGTGCCAGCAGTCCACAGGGGAGTGAGCAGTACTTC
cdr3_aa: CASSPQGSEQYF

d_call: TRBD1
clone_size: -
v_call: TRBV9
j_call: TRBJ1-1
cdr3_nt: TGTGCCAGCAGCGAGGGGGCGCGGGGCACTGAAGCTTTCTTT
cdr3_aa: CASSEGARGTEAFF

d_call: -
clone_size: -
v_call: TRBV7-8
j_call: TRBJ1-2
cdr3_nt: TGTGCCAGCAGCTTAGTCGTTGGGGTAGACTATGGCTACGCCTTC
cdr3_aa: CASSLVVGVDYGYAF

d_call: TRBD2
clone_size: -
v_call: TRBV7-2
j_call: TRBJ2-5
cdr3_nt: TGTGCCAGCAGCTTATCAGCGGGGGAGAGGTGGGAGCAGTACTTC
cdr3_aa: CASSLSAGERWEQYF

d_call: -
clone_size: -
v_call: TRBV2
j_call: TRBJ1-1
cdr3_nt: TGTGCCAGCAGCGAATTGGCAGCGTGGTTGGGGAACACTGAAGCTTTCTTT
cdr3_aa: CASSELAAWLGNTEAFF

d_call: -
clone_size: -
v_call: TRBV11-2
j_call: TRBJ2-1
cdr3_nt: TGTGCCAGCAGCACCCCGCGGCAGAGACCGACGAATGAGCAGTTCTTC
cdr3_aa: CASSTPRQRPTNEQFF

d_call: TRBD1
clone_size: -
v_call: TRBV10-3
j_call: TRBJ1-1
cdr3_nt: TGTGCCATCAGGGAGACAGGGGCCCCTGAAGCTTTCTTT
cdr3_aa: CAIRETGAPEAFF

d_call: -
clone_size: few
v_call: TRBV18
j_call: TRBJ2-1
cdr3_nt: TGTGCCAGCTCACCACCGGCCCTAGGGGGCTACAATGAGCAGTTCTTC
cdr3_aa: CASSPPALGGYNEQFF

d_call: -
clone_size: -
v_call: TRBV4-3
j_call: TRBJ1-6
cdr3_nt: TGCGCCAGCAGCCAAACCCTGGGCCTTCAGAATTCACCCCTCCACTTT
cdr3_aa: CASSQTLGLQNSPLHF

d_call: TRBD2
clone_size: -
v_call: TRBV5-1
j_call: TRBJ2-5
cdr3_nt: TGCGCCAGCAGCCCGCGAGCGGGAGGGGTGTCTGCGGAGACCCAGTACTTC
cdr3_aa: CASSPRAGGVSAETQYF

d_call: -
clone_size: -
v_call: TRBV9
j_call: TRBJ2-1
cdr3_nt: TGTGCCAGCAGCGCGCTCCCCCGACGGAGCGGGTACAATGAGCAGTTCTTC
cdr3_aa: CASSALPRRSGYNEQFF

d_call: -
clone_size: -
v_call: TRBV9
j_call: TRBJ2-3
cdr3_nt: TGTGCCAGCAGCCCTCTCATCAAGGAGAGGGTGTATTTT
cdr3_aa: CASSPLIKERVYF

d_call: TRBD2
clone_size: -
v_call: TRBV2
j_call: TRBJ2-1
cdr3_nt: TGTGCCAGCAGACCGGGACTAGCGGGAGCTGAGCAGTTCTTC
cdr3_aa: CASRPGLAGAEQFF

d_call: TRBD2
clone_size: -
v_call: TRBV5-4
j_call: TRBJ2-1
cdr3_nt: TGTGCCAGCAGCTTCCCCGGGACTACGAACAAGGATGAGCAGTTCTTC
cdr3_aa: CASSFPGTTNKDEQFF